This is a list of T cell receptor beta chains from one sample in a study of T cells in Graves' hyperthyroidism and ophthalmopathy. TCRdb re-called the multiplex PCR reads with MiXCR, one entry per CDR3 protein. This sample has hundreds of thousands of distinct CDR3 sequences; around a fifth occur once, and the top ten carry about half. The sample was blood. These receptors were collected from a woman between 65 and 79 years old with Graves' ophthalmopathy. The CDR3 runs from the conserved cysteine through the conserved F or W. Fields, in order: D gene, clone size, V gene, J gene, CDR3 DNA, CDR3 protein. D genes are given only for firm matches. The size entry is marked missing in some rows and otherwise reads once, few, many or a size class.

NA	few	TRBV6-1	TRBJ1-1	TGTGCCAGCGGACTAGGGGGGGGTAACACTGAAGCTTTCTTT	CASGLGGGNTEAFF
NA	NA	TRBV6-1	TRBJ2-1	TGTGCCAGCAGCCGGCTTTTGGAGGTGGGCAGGGGGGACAATGAGCAGTTCTTC	CASSRLLEVGRGDNEQFF
NA	NA	TRBV7-9	TRBJ2-7	TGTGCCAGCAGCTCTGGTGGGACCCACTCCTACGAGCAGTACTTC	CASSSGGTHSYEQYF
NA	NA	TRBV6-5	TRBJ2-7	TGTGCCAGCAGTTACTCGTATACCCGGACAAGCGGTGGCTCCTACGAGCAGTACTTC	CASSYSYTRTSGGSYEQYF
NA	NA	TRBV5-6	TRBJ2-3	TGTGCCAGCAGCTTGTACAGAAGCACAGATACGCAGTATTTT	CASSLYRSTDTQYF
NA	NA	TRBV10-3	TRBJ1-6	TGTGCCATCAGTGAGGCAGGGGTGGCGGGTTCACCCCTCCACTTT	CAISEAGVAGSPLHF
NA	few	TRBV14	TRBJ1-4	TGTGCCAGCAGCCAAGTTTCTTCGCGGCAAGAAAAACTGTTTTTT	CASSQVSSRQEKLFF
NA	NA	TRBV5-1	TRBJ2-3	TGCGCCAGCAGCTTGGGACACGGCACAGATACGCAGTATTTT	CASSLGHGTDTQYF
NA	NA	TRBV20-1	TRBJ1-5	TGCAGTGCTATACCCGGAGGTAATCAGCCCCAGCATTTT	CSAIPGGNQPQHF
NA	many	TRBV28	TRBJ1-1	TGTGCCAGCAGTTCCGGGACAACCAACACTGAAGCTTTCTTT	CASSSGTTNTEAFF
TRBD2	NA	TRBV6-2/TRBV6-3	TRBJ2-5	TGTGCCAGCAGAGGGACTAGCGGGATATCGGAGACCCAGTACTTC	CASRGTSGISETQYF
NA	many	TRBV28	TRBJ2-3	TGTGCCAGCAGTGGGGTTCTTGAAGATACGCAGTATTTT	CASSGVLEDTQYF
TRBD1	NA	TRBV7-2	TRBJ1-1	TGTGCCACCTCGACAGGGGGCGGAACTGAAGCTTTCTTT	CATSTGGGTEAFF
TRBD1	NA	TRBV7-3	TRBJ2-7	TGTGCCAGCAGCCCGGGACAGGGTTCCGACGAGCAGTACTTC	CASSPGQGSDEQYF
NA	few	TRBV18	TRBJ2-3	TGTGCCAGCTCACCAAGACCGGGCACAGATACGCAGTATTTT	CASSPRPGTDTQYF
NA	few	TRBV12-3/TRBV12-4	TRBJ2-4	TGTGCCAGCAGTCCCGGGTCCTGGGCCAAAAACATTCAGTACTTC	CASSPGSWAKNIQYF
NA	NA	TRBV5-6	TRBJ2-2	TGTGCCAGCAGCTTCAAACAGGTAGCGAACACCGGGGAGCTGTTTTTT	CASSFKQVANTGELFF
TRBD2	NA	TRBV11-2	TRBJ2-3	TGTGCCAGCAGCGAGTCCCCTCTAGCGGAGGGGCGCACAGATACGCAGTATTTT	CASSESPLAEGRTDTQYF
NA	few	TRBV5-4	TRBJ1-4	TGTGCCAGCAGCTTGGGGCAGACACCGAGTGAAAAACTGTTTTTT	CASSLGQTPSEKLFF
TRBD2	many	TRBV20-1	TRBJ2-2	TGCAGTGCTACCGGTGGCAGCGGGAGCATACACACCGGGGAGCTGTTTTTT	CSATGGSGSIHTGELFF
NA	NA	TRBV7-9	TRBJ2-1	TGTGCCAGCAGCCAATATCTCACGGATGAGCAGTTCTTC	CASSQYLTDEQFF
TRBD2	NA	TRBV2	TRBJ2-7	TGTGCCAGCGCGGAGGGACTAGCGGGAGTCGACGAGCAGTACTTC	CASAEGLAGVDEQYF
TRBD2	NA	TRBV10-3	TRBJ2-7	TGTGCCATCAGCAGAGGACTAGCGGGCTACGAGCAGTACTTC	CAISRGLAGYEQYF
NA	NA	TRBV20-1	TRBJ1-5	TGCAGTGCTAGTAGTTTCGGCAATCAGCCCCAGCATTTT	CSASSFGNQPQHF
NA	many	TRBV2	TRBJ2-3	TGTGCCAGCAGCGCACAGGGAAGCACAGATACGCAGTATTTT	CASSAQGSTDTQYF
TRBD1	many	TRBV12-3/TRBV12-4	TRBJ1-2	TGTGCCAGCGTTCTGGACAGGTTGGTCTCTGGCTACACCTTC	CASVLDRLVSGYTF
NA	few	TRBV28	TRBJ2-7	TGTGCCAGCAGTTCGGTCGGGTTACTCCTGAGCTCCTACGAGCAGTACTTC	CASSSVGLLLSSYEQYF
TRBD2	NA	TRBV20-1	TRBJ2-1	TGCAGTGCTAACGACTACAGCGGGAGCCACAATGAGCAGTTCTTC	CSANDYSGSHNEQFF
NA	NA	TRBV7-7	TRBJ2-5	TGTGCTAGCAGCTTCGGGTCCGGCGGGTGGGAGACCCAGTACTTC	CASSFGSGGWETQYF
TRBD2	NA	TRBV20-1	TRBJ2-2	TGCAGTGCTCCGATAGCGGGAGGAACCGGGGAGCTGTTTTTT	CSAPIAGGTGELFF
TRBD2	few	TRBV29-1	TRBJ2-7	TGCAGCGTGGATAGCGGGAGTCCCGAGCAGTACTTC	CSVDSGSPEQYF
TRBD1	NA	TRBV20-1	TRBJ1-1	TGCAGTGCACTACAGGGGGGCACTGAAGCTTTCTTT	CSALQGGTEAFF
TRBD1	many	TRBV6-1	TRBJ2-7	TGTGCCAGCAGGACTGACAGGGTGAAGATCTACGAGCAGTACTTC	CASRTDRVKIYEQYF
TRBD1	few	TRBV28	TRBJ1-2	TGTGCCAGCAGTTCGGGGGGACAGGGGCATGGCTACACCTTC	CASSSGGQGHGYTF
NA	few	TRBV7-9	TRBJ2-1	TGTGCCAGCAGCTTAGTACAGGGGCAGTTCTTC	CASSLVQGQFF
NA	few	TRBV12-3/TRBV12-4	TRBJ2-2	TGTGCCAGCAGCCCCCGCAGGGACCCTGTCGGCACCGGGGAGCTGTTTTTT	CASSPRRDPVGTGELFF
NA	many	TRBV12-3/TRBV12-4	TRBJ2-1	TGTGCCACCAATTATCTCTCCTACAATGAGCAGTTCTTC	CATNYLSYNEQFF
NA	NA	TRBV5-1	TRBJ2-1	TGCGCCAGCGGCCTACAACCGTCGAGTTCCTACAATGAGCAGTTCTTC	CASGLQPSSSYNEQFF
TRBD2	NA	TRBV7-2	TRBJ2-1	TGTGCCAGCAGCAAGACTAGCGGGGGCAACAATGAGCAGTTCTTC	CASSKTSGGNNEQFF
NA	many	TRBV7-2	TRBJ2-3	TGTGCCAGCAGCTTAAGGGCTAGCGGCACAGATACGCAGTATTTT	CASSLRASGTDTQYF
NA	NA	TRBV27	TRBJ1-1	TGTGCCAGCAGTTTCGGGGAATTGAACACTGAAGCTTTCTTT	CASSFGELNTEAFF
NA	NA	TRBV7-9	TRBJ2-5	TGTGCCAGCAGCCCCCTGAGGGAGGCCCAAGAGACCCAGTACTTC	CASSPLREAQETQYF
NA	NA	TRBV9	TRBJ1-2	TGTGCCAGCAGCCAAAACCCCGGAGGGGCTGGTGGCTACACCTTC	CASSQNPGGAGGYTF
NA	NA	TRBV7-6	TRBJ1-3	TGTGCCAGCAGCTTAACGGGAGCAAACACCATATATTTT	CASSLTGANTIYF
TRBD2	NA	TRBV7-9	TRBJ2-7	TGTGTCAGCAGCTTTGCGGGAGGGCCTAGTTCCGGCGAGCAGTACTTC	CVSSFAGGPSSGEQYF
NA	few	TRBV11-2	TRBJ2-7	TGTGCCAGCAGCCCGAGGGGGACACTGTACGAGCAGTACTTC	CASSPRGTLYEQYF
NA	NA	TRBV3-1	TRBJ2-7	TGTGCCAGCAGCCAGTCGTTAGCGTCCTACGAGCAGTACTTC	CASSQSLASYEQYF
TRBD1	few	TRBV19	TRBJ2-7	TGTGCCAGTAGTACCACACTGACAGGGGGCGAGCAGTACTTC	CASSTTLTGGEQYF
NA	many	TRBV28	TRBJ2-2	TGTGCCAGCAGCCCCCTCCGACTAGCCGGGGAGCTGTTTTTT	CASSPLRLAGELFF
NA	NA	TRBV24-1	TRBJ1-2	TGTGCCACCAGTGACGAGTGGAACTATGGCTACACCTTC	CATSDEWNYGYTF
TRBD1	few	TRBV29-1	TRBJ2-1	TGCAGCGTTGAAGGTGGACAGGGACCTTACTCCTACAATGAGCAGTTCTTC	CSVEGGQGPYSYNEQFF
NA	NA	TRBV30	TRBJ2-5	TGTGCCTGGAGTGTCGACTCGAATCAGGAGACCCAGTACTTC	CAWSVDSNQETQYF
NA	NA	TRBV6-1	TRBJ1-1	TGTGCCAGCAGTGAAGCGCTTCTAGGGAAGATGGGAACTTTCTTT	CASSEALLGKMGTFF